The 20 T cell receptor beta chains below were found in one sample sequenced in a study of metastatic and nonmetastatic thyroid tumors. TCRdb reprocessed the PCR reads using MiXCR. Of approximately 60,000 clones in the sample, almost 30% were seen once. Prior to thyroid surgery, none of the patients had received any treatment. Specimen: blood. All receptors come from a female donor with papillary thyroid cancer or a benign thyroid nodule (not recorded which). Some clones in this sample may be carry-over from other donors' samples.

The rearrangement joins TRBV7-9 to TRBJ2-6; no firm D call. V was shortened by 6 bases and J by 4 bases, with 13 bases between the two germline ends. Germline-derived CDR1 and CDR2 are SEHNR and FQNEAQ (reference sequence). The CDR3 runs to 15 residues. CDR3 residues: CASSYLRGGANVLTF. In DNA, the CDR3 is TGTGCCAGCAGTTACCTTCGTGGCGGGGCCAACGTCCTGACTTTC.

This chain joins TRBV3-1 and TRBJ2-1, with 7 bases lining up with TRBD1. CDR1 is LGHDT, CDR2 YNNKEL, per germline (reference sequence). The CDR3 is made up of 15 amino acids. V shed 3 bases, J shed 6 bases, and the junction held 8 bases outside the gene matches. The CDR3 DNA reads TGTGCCAGCAGCCACTACAGGGGCCCCGGCAATGAGCAGTTCTTC. Its translation: CASSHYRGPGNEQFF.

The genes are TRBV12-3 or TRBV12-4 and TRBJ2-7; a weak D match, TRBD1 (5 bases). CDR3 length: 13 amino acids. Trimming stripped 4 bases from V and 7 bases from J, with 14 bases between. This CDR3 reads CASSWSGKGEQYF. DNA of the CDR3: TGTGCCAGCAGTTGGTCAGGGAAAGGGGAGCAGTACTTC.

This clone was counted a few times. The gene calls are TRBV7-2 and TRBJ2-5; perhaps TRBD2 as D (6 bases). This CDR3 comprises 11 residues. V was pared by 0 bases and J by 13 bases, with 9 bases between. Per the germline V gene, CDR1 is SGHTA and CDR2 is FQGNSA. The CDR3 nucleotides read TGTGCCAGCAGCTTAGCGGGGAGGCTGTACTTC. Protein product: CASSLAGRLYF. The full variable domain, rest sourced from reference TRBV7-2 and TRBJ2-5, is GAGVSQSPSNKVTEKGKDVELRCDPISGHTALYWYRQSLGQGLEFLIYFQGNSAPDKSGLPSDRFSAERTGGSVSTLTIQRTQQEDSAVYLCASSLAGRLYFGPGTRLLVL.

The rearrangement uses TRBV6-1 and TRBJ1-6; TRBD1 is a possible D gene (6 bases). The CDR3 sequence is 14 residues long. Deletions cut 6 bases from V and 8 bases from J, with 14 bases between. From germline, CDR1 is MNHNS and CDR2 SASEGT. The CDR3 protein is CASRTMTGYSPLHF. The CDR3 DNA reads as TGTGCCAGCAGAACTATGACAGGCTATTCACCCCTCCACTTT.

The CDR3 nucleotides read TGTGCCTGGAGTCCGGGACAGGGGCAGACCCAGTACTTC. It translates to CAWSPGQGQTQYF. V and J are TRBV30 and TRBJ2-5, with 10 positions matching TRBD1. Germline V gives CDR1 GTSNPN, CDR2 SVGIG (reference sequence). The CDR3 contains 13 residues. V shed 2 bases and J 6 bases; nucleotides not matched to a gene: 3.

This clone came up a few times. The J gene is TRBJ1-5, the V gene TRBV19; D is uncertain. In germline, CDR1 is LNHDA, CDR2 SQIVND (reference sequence). The CDR3 consists of 12 residues. V lost 1 base to trimming and J lost 6 bases, with 4 bases between them. The CDR3 sequence is CASSIGVQPQHF. The DNA for the CDR3 is TGTGCCAGTAGTATAGGGGTTCAGCCCCAGCATTTT. The variable domain in full, completed from reference TRBV19 and TRBJ1-5, reads DGGITQSPKYLFRKEGQNVTLSCEQNLNHDAMYWYRQDPGQGLRLIYYSQIVNDFQKGDIAEGYSVSREKKESFPLTVTSAQKNPTAFYLCASSIGVQPQHFGDGTRLSIL.

This clone was seen repeatedly, ten times or more. The chain joins TRBV2 to TRBJ2-5; D call uncertain. Germline V gene lookup returns CDR1 SNHLY and CDR2 FYNNEI. This CDR3 region has 12 residues. V was trimmed by 6 bases and J by 5 bases, leaving 10 bases between them. The CDR3 protein is CASRGPSETQYF. In DNA, the CDR3 is TGTGCCAGCAGGGGCCCAAGCGAGACCCAGTACTTC.

This clone turned up a few times. The chain combines TRBV30 with TRBJ1-4; 10 bases fit TRBD1. Germline V CDR1 and CDR2: GTSNPN, SVGIG (reference sequence). V trimming: 3 bases; J trimming: 7 bases; junction bases outside the gene matches: 5. This CDR3 contains 14 residues. DNA of the CDR3: TGTGCCTGGAGGGGGACAGGGGAGAGTGAAAAACTGTTTTTT. This translates into CAWRGTGESEKLFF.

This clone was detected a few times. The chain employs TRBV27 and TRBJ2-3, with D possibly being TRBD1 or TRBD2 (5 bases each). The CDR3 length is 15 residues. CDR1 is MNHEY, CDR2 SMNVEV, per germline (reference sequence). The V end was cut by 2 bases, the J end by 1 base, with 10 bases between. The CDR3 protein is CASSLRGFGTDTQYF. Written as DNA, the CDR3 is TGTGCCAGCAGTTTACGGGGCTTTGGCACAGATACGCAGTATTTT.

This clone was seen a few times. The rearrangement joins TRBV2 to TRBJ2-7; 7 positions agree with TRBD2. In germline, CDR1 is SNHLY, CDR2 FYNNEI. J was trimmed by 7 bases and V by 6 bases; bases with no gene match: 12. The CDR3 is 14 amino acids. CDR3 loop: CASRDLAGTREQYF. DNA for the CDR3: TGTGCCAGCAGGGACTTAGCGGGTACACGAGAGCAGTACTTC.

The CDR3 bases are TGCGCCAGCAGCCCCTCGGGGGGCGGGGGAGATACGCAGTATTTT. It is translated as CASSPSGGGGDTQYF. V usage is TRBV5-1 and J usage is TRBJ2-3; D is possibly TRBD2 (7 bases). Trimming removed 4 bases at V and 5 bases at J, with 17 bases between. The germline gives CDR1 SGHRS, CDR2 YFSETQ. The CDR3 spans 15 residues.

This clone is medium-sized (0.01 to 0.1%) by share. The rearrangement uses TRBV6-1 and TRBJ1-2; D gene unclear. Trimming removed 6 bases at V and 9 bases at J, with 20 bases between. Germline loops: CDR1 MNHNS, CDR2 SASEGT. This CDR3 is built from 14 residues. CDR3 residues: CASRVETADFCYTF. For the CDR3, the DNA is TGTGCCAGCAGGGTGGAGACCGCAGATTTTTGCTACACCTTC.

This clone was picked up a small number of times. This chain connects TRBV6-5 to TRBJ1-5; no firm D call. From germline, CDR1 is MNHEY and CDR2 SVGAGI. Trimming removed 2 bases from V and 3 bases from J, with 8 bases in between. The CDR3 runs to 14 residues. The CDR3 protein is CASSYAAVNQPQHF. Here the CDR3 DNA reads TGTGCCAGCAGTTACGCGGCAGTCAATCAGCCCCAGCATTTT.

This clone has just a few counts. J is TRBJ1-2 and V is TRBV6-1; D call uncertain. The V end lost 8 bases, the J end lost 6 bases, and 16 bases lay between the germline ends. The CDR3 has 13 residues. Germline V gives CDR1 MNHNS, CDR2 SASEGT. The DNA for the CDR3 is TGTGCCAGCTTTAACAGCCCCCTCGATGGCTACACCTTC. It codes for CASFNSPLDGYTF.

The genes are TRBV11-1 and TRBJ2-6; D gene uncertain. The CDR3 sequence is 17 residues long. Trimming cost V 5 bases and J 0 bases, with 14 bases left between them. CDR1 is SGHAT, CDR2 FQDESV, per germline (reference sequence). This CDR3 reads CASSETSSSSGANVLTF. The CDR3 bases are TGTGCCAGCAGCGAGACGTCATCAAGCTCTGGGGCCAACGTCCTGACTTTC. The full variable domain, completed using reference TRBV11-1 and TRBJ2-6, is EAEVAQSPRYKITEKSQAVAFWCDPISGHATLYWYRQILGQGPELLVQFQDESVVDDSQLPKDRFSAERLKGVDSTLKIQPAELGDSAMYLCASSETSSSSGANVLTFGAGSRLTVL.

In its sample, this clone ranks as medium-sized. V and J are TRBV15 and TRBJ2-7; D perhaps matches TRBD1 (6 bases). Trimming stripped 4 bases from V and 0 bases from J, with 13 bases between. CDR1 is LNHNV, CDR2 YYDKDF, per germline (reference sequence). The CDR3 totals 15 residues. This CDR3 reads CATSKNRAGSYEQYF. The CDR3 DNA sequence: TGTGCCACCAGCAAAAACAGGGCTGGCTCCTACGAGCAGTACTTC.

The chain couples TRBV27 to TRBJ2-2, with 7 positions matching TRBD1. Germline CDR1 and CDR2: MNHEY and SMNVEV (reference sequence). The CDR3 consists of 14 residues. The V segment lost 10 bases and the J segment 3 bases; nucleotides outside the gene matches: 8. The CDR3 here is CATKRGRDTGELFF. CDR3 nucleotide sequence: TGTGCCACCAAAAGGGGGCGCGACACCGGGGAGCTGTTTTTT.

The chain links TRBV4-1 to TRBJ2-1, with unresolved D. The CDR3 spans 15 residues. Germline V gene sequence: CDR1 MGHRA, CDR2 YSYEKL. Trimming left V 3 bases short and J 4 bases short, with 13 bases between. The CDR3 DNA sequence: TGCGCCAGCAGCCAGTTAGCAGGTAGTTACAATGAGCAGTTCTTC. Its protein is CASSQLAGSYNEQFF.

Within the sample, this clone is medium-sized (0.01 to 0.1%). V and J are TRBV7-2 and TRBJ2-2, with 8 positions matching TRBD2. V was pared by 2 bases and J by 3 bases, with 5 bases of the junction left unmatched. CDR3 size: 16 residues. Germline V gene lookup returns CDR1 SGHTA and CDR2 FQGNSA. Here the CDR3 DNA reads TGTGCCAGCAGCTTAAGCAGCGGGAGATACACCGGGGAGCTGTTTTTT. It encodes CASSLSSGRYTGELFF.